The rows below give T cell receptor beta chains drawn from one sample of a study of technical replicates of blood from several donors. The repertoire was sequenced with immunoSEQ multiplex PCR; TCRdb's copy has only in-frame clones and lacks some. This table has around 83,000 clones, more than 80% appearing once. Sequencing input: T cells isolated from PBMCs. The receptors derive from a human donor in good health. Both conserved end residues are part of each CDR3. D genes are given only for firm matches. Rows give clone size only sometimes, using once, few, many, or a class for an expanded clone.

J,V,D,size,DNA,CDR3
TRBJ1-3,TRBV30,TRBD1,-,TGTGCCTGTGAGACAGGGGCTGGAAACACCATATATTTT,CACETGAGNTIYF
TRBJ2-3,TRBV11-2,-,-,TGTGCCAGCAGCCTCCTAGCGAGGCCGACAGATACGCAGTATTTT,CASSLLARPTDTQYF
TRBJ2-7,TRBV4-1,-,-,TGCGCCAGCAGCCGTGACGGGGGGCAGGGAAGCCAGCAGTACTTC,CASSRDGGQGSQQYF
TRBJ2-3,TRBV19,TRBD2,once,TGTGCCAGTAGTAAAATAGCGGGAGTTTTCACAGATACGCAGTATTTT,CASSKIAGVFTDTQYF
TRBJ1-4,TRBV10-3,TRBD1,-,TGTGCCATCAGTGCTATGGACAGGGGAACAACTAATGAAAAACTGTTTTTT,CAISAMDRGTTNEKLFF
TRBJ1-1,TRBV7-9,-,-,TGTGCCAGCAGCCCTACAGTGAACACTGAAGCTTTCTTT,CASSPTVNTEAFF
TRBJ2-5,TRBV6-9,TRBD1,-,TGTGCCAGCAGTTCGACAGGGGGGATGGCTGAGACCCAGTACTTC,CASSSTGGMAETQYF
TRBJ2-6,TRBV23-1,-,-,TGCGCCAGCAGTCAAGGACCTGACAGACGGCCCACCTCTGGGGCCAACGTCCTGACTTTC,CASSQGPDRRPTSGANVLTF
TRBJ2-7,TRBV6-1,TRBD1,-,TGTGCCAGCAGATTCCTCGGGACAGCCTACGAGCAGTACTTC,CASRFLGTAYEQYF
TRBJ1-1,TRBV5-1,-,-,TGCGCCAGCAGCTTGGGGACAGCGAACACTGAAGCTTTCTTT,CASSLGTANTEAFF
TRBJ1-2,TRBV4-1,TRBD1,-,TGCGCCAGCAAAGAACAGGGGTCAGTCTATGGCTACACCTTC,CASKEQGSVYGYTF
TRBJ2-7,TRBV5-4,TRBD2,-,TGTGCCAGCAACCGAGGACTAGCGGGAGACGAGCAGTACTTC,CASNRGLAGDEQYF
TRBJ2-1,TRBV29-1,TRBD1,once,TGCAGCGTGACAGGGTACAATGAGCAGTTCTTC,CSVTGYNEQFF
TRBJ2-1,TRBV6-1,TRBD2,-,TGTGCCAGCAGTGAATATACTAGCGGAATAAATGAGCAGTTCTTC,CASSEYTSGINEQFF
TRBJ2-5,TRBV9,-,-,TGTGCCAGCAGCGCCCGTGGTGGCGGAGAGACCCAGTACTTC,CASSARGGGETQYF
TRBJ1-4,TRBV9,TRBD1,-,TGTGCCAGCAGCGCGGGACAGGGATTGACTGCTAATGAAAAACTGTTTTTT,CASSAGQGLTANEKLFF
TRBJ2-3,TRBV18,TRBD1,-,TGTGCCAGCTCACCAGTAGGGACAGGGGGAACAGATACGCAGTATTTT,CASSPVGTGGTDTQYF
TRBJ2-1,TRBV7-3,TRBD2,-,TGTGCCAGCAGCTTCAGCGGGGGGTATGGTAATGAGCAGTTCTTC,CASSFSGGYGNEQFF
TRBJ1-1,TRBV6-5,TRBD1,-,TGTGCCAGCAGTACAGGGGTGAACACTGAAGCTTTCTTT,CASSTGVNTEAFF
TRBJ1-3,TRBV28,TRBD1,-,TGTGCCAGCAGTTTAACAGGGGGTTCTGGAAACACCATATATTTT,CASSLTGGSGNTIYF
TRBJ2-1,TRBV7-9,-,-,TGTGCCAGCAGCTTCGTGCCAGGCGGGGATGAGCAGTTCTTC,CASSFVPGGDEQFF
TRBJ1-1,TRBV5-6,-,-,TGTGCCAGCAGCTTGGGCCGGCTGCGGGACACTGAAGCTTTCTTT,CASSLGRLRDTEAFF
TRBJ1-2,TRBV25-1,TRBD1,-,TGTGCCAGCACCAGAGGACAGGGGGTCGATGGCTACACCTTC,CASTRGQGVDGYTF
TRBJ1-2,TRBV27,-,-,TGTGCCAGCAGGGGCAGGGTCTATGGCTACACCTTC,CASRGRVYGYTF
TRBJ1-2,TRBV6-5,TRBD1,-,TGTGCCAGTACTCGGACAGGGGGCGCGCTCTATGGCTACACCTTC,CASTRTGGALYGYTF
TRBJ1-2,TRBV7-2,-,-,TGTGCCAGCAGCTTAGCGAGTTTCTTTCAGGGAATTAACTATGGCTACACCTTC,CASSLASFFQGINYGYTF
TRBJ2-2,TRBV7-7,-,-,TGTGCCAGCAGCCCTCTTCGGTCTCCCGGGGAGCTGTTTTTT,CASSPLRSPGELFF
TRBJ2-1,TRBV5-4,TRBD2,-,TGTGCCAGCAGCTTGTTTGGGACTAGCGGGGGGGCATTCTACAATGAGCAGTTCTTC,CASSLFGTSGGAFYNEQFF
TRBJ2-5,TRBV28,TRBD2,-,TGTGCCAGCAGCATCGGGGGGGCGGGAGAGACCCAGTACTTC,CASSIGGAGETQYF
TRBJ2-7,TRBV7-2,-,-,TGTGCCAGCAGTCAAAGGGTGGGTCAGGGGATAGCCGAGCAGTACTTC,CASSQRVGQGIAEQYF
TRBJ2-3,TRBV30,TRBD2,-,TGTGCCTGGAGTCAAAAAGGGCTAGCGGGGGGGCGGGGGTATTTT,CAWSQKGLAGGRGYF
TRBJ1-3,TRBV6-5,TRBD1,-,TGTGCCAGCAGTTATGGGACAGGGGCTGGAAACACCATATATTTT,CASSYGTGAGNTIYF
TRBJ1-1,TRBV27,-,-,TGTGCCAGCAGGCCACAGGGAAACACTGAAGCTTTCTTT,CASRPQGNTEAFF
TRBJ2-7,TRBV11-3,TRBD1,-,TGTGCCAGCAGCAATGCCTTTCAAACAGGGGGCGTGCGAGACTACGAGCAGTACTTC,CASSNAFQTGGVRDYEQYF
TRBJ1-5,TRBV18,TRBD1,-,TGTGCCAGCTCACCGATGGACAGGACTGGCAATCAGCCCCAGCATTTT,CASSPMDRTGNQPQHF
TRBJ2-1,TRBV10-3,TRBD2,-,TGTGCCATCAGTGAGTCGACAGTAAGCGGGGGCTCCTACAATGAGCAGTTCTTC,CAISESTVSGGSYNEQFF